Given below is one T cell receptor (beta chain) in context. At least ten counts were recorded for this clonotype. The antigen this receptor binds is unknown. Base qualities are not provided; no much larger clone lies one nucleotide away. The time point label on this specimen signifies: day 60 (about 2 months) after transplantation. In the paper's terms, the treatment or condition label means: allogeneic hematopoietic cell transplantation with graft depleted of TCRalphabeta T cells and CD19 B cells. TCRalphabeta/CD19-depleted allogeneic hematopoietic cell grafts were given to the transplant recipients, all of whom were children. The data were taken from a study of T-cell reconstitution after alpha-beta-depleted transplantation in children (dated by TCRdb to about 2016). About the study as a whole: T-cell immune reconstitution after TCRalphabeta/CD19-depleted allogeneic hematopoietic cell transplantation in children was quantitatively tracked in the study by means of TCR repertoire profiling.

Libraries were prepared through PCR. Data came from an Illumina HiSeq 2500. TCR libraries were prepared with molecular barcoding, using unique molecular identifiers to normalize TCRbeta repertoire quantification. TCRdb applied fastp at Q25 and MiXCR to the public reads, then kept only in-frame beta chains. Rows with a matching CDR3 protein are joined into one entry that keeps the most common DNA and genes. The sample data list tens of thousands of distinct CDR3 sequences, and approximately 9.2% of these were observed just once. The ten top clones hold 27% of the sample. Beyond this particular receptor, the publication reports: Over subsequent months, a decline in hyperexpanded clone frequencies was noted, and after one year, T-cell counts and TCRbeta diversity were mostly ascribed to newly produced T cells. In some patients, the high TCRbeta diversity seen at day 60 was put down to recipient T cells and intrathymic progenitors that had survived conditioning. The apparently early alphabetaT-cell count recovery about two months after transplant was reportedly dependent on only several hundred rapidly expanded clones derived from non-depleted graft cells.

Material: PBMCs, mostly from graft donor cells, obtained 60 days after TCRalphabeta/CD19-depleted stem cell transplant. This clonotype originated in a male patient aged 2-15 years who had a stem cell transplant for chronic granulomatous disease, so the T cells may come from the graft donor.

The nucleotide sequence reads as follows: TGTGCCAGCAGTTTACCCCGACAGAGCGTACGACCTAACTATGGCTACACCTTC. Its translation is CASSLPRQSVRPNYGYTF. Here the chain combines TRBV28 and TRBJ1-2, and perhaps TRBD1 as D gene, on 5 matching bases. The germline V gene supplies CDR1 MDHEN and CDR2 SYDVKM. V is reduced by 2 bases and J by 0 bases, leaving a spacing of 19 bases between them. The CDR3, from cysteine to phenylalanine, totals 18 residues. Solely the CDR3 DNA is kept, with 54 bases framed from the first base.